The clone carrying this T cell receptor beta chain was observed a few times. This entry belongs to a study of T cell changes during pregnancy in multiple sclerosis. Measured with immunoSEQ multiplex PCR; TCRdb has only the in-frame clones, and not every one. The table lists tens of thousands of clones, roughly 92% of them singletons. Looked up from germline, CDR1 is MRHNA and CDR2 is SNTAGT. This CDR3 comprises 15 residues. The V end lost 0 bases, the J end lost 1 base, and 6 bases lay between the germline ends. The receptor's source is a female donor with multiple sclerosis, enrolled in a pregnancy study. The chain links TRBV6-4 to TRBJ2-2; unclear D gene. The sequencing used peripheral blood, collected in the second trimester of pregnancy. The CDR3 here is CASSDSSLNTGELFF. For the CDR3, the DNA is TGTGCCAGCAGTGACTCTAGCTTGAACACCGGGGAGCTGTTTTTT.